This T cell receptor beta chain was retrieved from a study of graft-versus-host responses after intestinal transplantation. Turning to the study itself: After anti-thymocyte globulin induction, recipients took tacrolimus and steroids for about 3 years.

Concerning this clone: As yet, its antigen is unknown.

TCRdb keeps only in-frame clones here, not all; method: immunoSEQ multiplex PCR. The repertoire includes 96,000 or so clones, around 90% of them detected once, and around 0.17% sits in the top ten. CDR1 is GTSNPN and CDR2 is SVGIG in the germline V gene (reference sequence). V dropped 5 bases and J dropped 7 bases, with 14 bases sitting between them. The CDR3 loop spans 12 amino acids. The chain is built from TRBV30 and TRBJ1-2; the D is unclear. Sequenced here: unstimulated CD4+ T cells sorted from spleen or lymph node cells, sampled before intestinal transplant. This TCR was sampled from a human donor who received an intestinal transplant. The CDR3 DNA follows: TGTGCCTGGGCCCCTGGAGGGTTTGGCTACACCTTC. Amino acids: CAWAPGGFGYTF. Looking up the rest from reference TRBV30 and TRBJ1-2 gives the full variable domain: SQTIHQWPATLVQPVGSPLSLECTVEGTSNPNLYWYRQAAGRGLQLLFYSVGIGQISSEVPQNLSASRPQDRQFILSSKKLLLSDSGFYLCAWAPGGFGYTFGSGTRLTVV.